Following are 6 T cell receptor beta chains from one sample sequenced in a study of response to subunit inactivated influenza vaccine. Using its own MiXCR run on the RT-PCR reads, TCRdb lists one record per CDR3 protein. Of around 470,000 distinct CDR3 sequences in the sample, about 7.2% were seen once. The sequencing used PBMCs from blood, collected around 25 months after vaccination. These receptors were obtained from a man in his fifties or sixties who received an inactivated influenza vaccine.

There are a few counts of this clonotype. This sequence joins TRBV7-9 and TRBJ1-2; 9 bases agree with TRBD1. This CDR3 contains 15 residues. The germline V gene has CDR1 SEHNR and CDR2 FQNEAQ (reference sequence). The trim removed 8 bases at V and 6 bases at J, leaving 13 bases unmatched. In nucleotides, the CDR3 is TGTGCCAGCCCCCGGGCCGGGACAGGGATACATGGCTACACCTTC. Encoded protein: CASPRAGTGIHGYTF.

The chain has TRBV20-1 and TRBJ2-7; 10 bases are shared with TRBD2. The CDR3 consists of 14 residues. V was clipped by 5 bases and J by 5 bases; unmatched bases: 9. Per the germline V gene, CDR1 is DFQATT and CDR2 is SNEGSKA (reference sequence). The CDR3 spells CSAFNLGTSDEQYF. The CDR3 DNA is TGCAGTGCTTTTAATCTCGGGACTAGCGACGAGCAGTACTTC.

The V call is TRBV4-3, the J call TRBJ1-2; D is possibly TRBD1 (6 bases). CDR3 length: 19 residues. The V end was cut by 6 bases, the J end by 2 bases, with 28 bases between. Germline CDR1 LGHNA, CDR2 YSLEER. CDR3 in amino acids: CASRRTRGGSLFTNYGYTF. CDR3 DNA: TGCGCCAGCAGACGCACCAGGGGAGGCTCTCTTTTTACGAACTATGGCTACACCTTC.

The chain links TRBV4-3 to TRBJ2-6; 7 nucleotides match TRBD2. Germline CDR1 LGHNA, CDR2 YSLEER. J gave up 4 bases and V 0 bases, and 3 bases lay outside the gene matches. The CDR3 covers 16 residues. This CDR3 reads CASSQDAGVGANVLTF. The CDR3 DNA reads TGCGCCAGCAGCCAAGATGCGGGGGTGGGGGCCAACGTCCTGACTTTC.

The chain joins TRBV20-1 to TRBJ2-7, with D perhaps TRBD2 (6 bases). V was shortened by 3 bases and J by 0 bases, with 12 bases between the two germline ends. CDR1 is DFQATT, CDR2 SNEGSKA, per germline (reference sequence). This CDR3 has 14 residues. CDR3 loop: CSARFSGSSYEQYF. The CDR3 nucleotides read TGCAGTGCTAGGTTTAGCGGAAGCTCCTACGAGCAGTACTTC.

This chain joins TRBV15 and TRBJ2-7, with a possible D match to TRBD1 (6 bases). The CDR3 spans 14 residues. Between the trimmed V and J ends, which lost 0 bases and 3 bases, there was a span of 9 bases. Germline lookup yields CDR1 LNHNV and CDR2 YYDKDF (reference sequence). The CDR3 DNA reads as TGTGCCACCAGCAGAGATTTAGGGGGCTACGAGCAGTACTTC. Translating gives CATSRDLGGYEQYF.